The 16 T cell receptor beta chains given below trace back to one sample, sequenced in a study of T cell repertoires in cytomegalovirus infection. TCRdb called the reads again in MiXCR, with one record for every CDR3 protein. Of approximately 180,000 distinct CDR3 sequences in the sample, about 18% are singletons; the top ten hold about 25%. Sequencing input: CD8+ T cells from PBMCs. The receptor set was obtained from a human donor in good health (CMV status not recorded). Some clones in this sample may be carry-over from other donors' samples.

CDR3 loop: CASSQGAGELFF. For the CDR3, the DNA is TGTGCCAGCAGTCAGGGAGCCGGGGAGCTGTTTTTT. The chain couples TRBV27 to TRBJ2-2, with D perhaps TRBD1 or TRBD2 (5 bases each). This CDR3 contains 12 residues. Looked up from germline, CDR1 is MNHEY and CDR2 is SMNVEV (reference sequence). V lost 5 bases and J lost 6, with 7 bases in between.

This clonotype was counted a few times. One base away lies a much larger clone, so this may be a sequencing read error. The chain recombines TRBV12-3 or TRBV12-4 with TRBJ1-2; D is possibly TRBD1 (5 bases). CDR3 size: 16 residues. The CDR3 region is CARSLGAAGAHYGYTF. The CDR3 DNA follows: TGTGCCAGAAGTTTAGGGGCTGCCGGGGCACACTATGGCTACACCTTC.

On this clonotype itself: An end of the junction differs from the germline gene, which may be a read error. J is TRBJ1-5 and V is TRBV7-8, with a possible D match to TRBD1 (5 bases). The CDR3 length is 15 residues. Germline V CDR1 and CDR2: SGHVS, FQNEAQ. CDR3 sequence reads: CASSSIGTLKQPQQF. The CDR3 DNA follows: TGTGCCAGCAGCTCGATCGGGACTCTTAAGCAGCCCCAGCAGTTT.

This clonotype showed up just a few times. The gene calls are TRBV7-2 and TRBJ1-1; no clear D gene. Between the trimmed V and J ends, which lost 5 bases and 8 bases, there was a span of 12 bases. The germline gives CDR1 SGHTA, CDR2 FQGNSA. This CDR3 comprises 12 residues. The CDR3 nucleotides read TGTGCCAGCAGCCCGGGGATGCTGGAAGCTTTCTTT. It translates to CASSPGMLEAFF. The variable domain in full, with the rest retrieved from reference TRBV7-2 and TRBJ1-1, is GAGVSQSPSNKVTEKGKDVELRCDPISGHTALYWYRQSLGQGLEFLIYFQGNSAPDKSGLPSDRFSAERTGGSVSTLTIQRTQQEDSAVYLCASSPGMLEAFFGQGTRLTVV.

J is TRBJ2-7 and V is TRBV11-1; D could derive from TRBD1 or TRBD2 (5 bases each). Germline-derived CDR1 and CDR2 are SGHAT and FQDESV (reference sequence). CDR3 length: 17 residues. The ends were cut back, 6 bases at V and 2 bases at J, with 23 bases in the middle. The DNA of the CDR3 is TGTGCCAGCAGTTTTACTCCGGGACGCCGAGTGGCCTACGAGCAGTACTTC. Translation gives CASSFTPGRRVAYEQYF. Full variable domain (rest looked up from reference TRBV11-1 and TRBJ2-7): EAEVAQSPRYKITEKSQAVAFWCDPISGHATLYWYRQILGQGPELLVQFQDESVVDDSQLPKDRFSAERLKGVDSTLKIQPAELGDSAMYLCASSFTPGRRVAYEQYFGPGTRLTVT.

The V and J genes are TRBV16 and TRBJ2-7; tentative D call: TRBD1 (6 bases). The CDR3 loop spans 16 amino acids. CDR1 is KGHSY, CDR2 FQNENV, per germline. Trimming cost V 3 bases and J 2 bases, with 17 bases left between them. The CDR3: CASSHGLRGQTYEQYF. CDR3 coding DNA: TGTGCCAGCAGCCATGGTCTCAGAGGACAGACCTACGAGCAGTACTTC.

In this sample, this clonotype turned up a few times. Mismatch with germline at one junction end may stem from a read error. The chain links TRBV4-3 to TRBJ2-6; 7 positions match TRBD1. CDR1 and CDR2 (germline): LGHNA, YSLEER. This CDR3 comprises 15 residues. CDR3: CASSPTGPGANVLTF. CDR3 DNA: TGCGCCAGCAGCCCGACAGGGCCCGGGGCCAACGTCCTGACTTTT.

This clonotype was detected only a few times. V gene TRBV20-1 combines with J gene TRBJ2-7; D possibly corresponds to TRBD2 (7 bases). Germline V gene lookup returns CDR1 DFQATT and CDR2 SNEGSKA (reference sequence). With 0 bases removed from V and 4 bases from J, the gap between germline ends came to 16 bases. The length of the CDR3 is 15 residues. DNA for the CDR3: TGCAGTGCTAGAGATAAGACGGGGGGCCCTTACGAGCAGTACTTC. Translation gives CSARDKTGGPYEQYF.

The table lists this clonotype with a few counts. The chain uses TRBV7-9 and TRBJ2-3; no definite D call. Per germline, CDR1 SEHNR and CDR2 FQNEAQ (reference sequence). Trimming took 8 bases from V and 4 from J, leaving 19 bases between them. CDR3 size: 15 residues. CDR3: CASQPGPSQPDTQYF. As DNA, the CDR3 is TGTGCCAGCCAACCCGGACCCTCTCAGCCAGATACGCAGTATTTT.

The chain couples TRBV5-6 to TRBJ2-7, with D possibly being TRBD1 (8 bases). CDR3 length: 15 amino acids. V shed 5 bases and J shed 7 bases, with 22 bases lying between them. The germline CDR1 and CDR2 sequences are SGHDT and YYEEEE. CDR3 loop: CASRKSGTGSGEQYF. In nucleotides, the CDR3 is TGTGCCAGCAGAAAGTCCGGGACAGGTAGCGGGGAGCAGTACTTC. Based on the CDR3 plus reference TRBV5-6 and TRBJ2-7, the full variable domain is DAGVTQSPTHLIKTRGQQVTLRCSPKSGHDTVSWYQQALGQGPQFIFQYYEEEERQRGNFPDRFSGHQFPNYSSELNVNALLLGDSALYLCASRKSGTGSGEQYFGPGTRLTVT.

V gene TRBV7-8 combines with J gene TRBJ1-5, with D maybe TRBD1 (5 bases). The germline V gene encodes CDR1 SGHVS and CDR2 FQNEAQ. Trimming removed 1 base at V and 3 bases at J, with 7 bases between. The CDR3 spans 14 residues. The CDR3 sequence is CASSLDRNNQPQHF. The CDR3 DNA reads TGTGCCAGCAGCTTAGACAGGAACAATCAGCCCCAGCATTTT.

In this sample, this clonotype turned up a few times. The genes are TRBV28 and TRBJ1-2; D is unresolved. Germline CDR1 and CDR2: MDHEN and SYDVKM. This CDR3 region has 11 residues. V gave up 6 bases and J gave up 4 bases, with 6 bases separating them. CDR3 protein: CASRTVYGYTF. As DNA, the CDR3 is TGTGCCAGCAGGACCGTCTATGGCTACACCTTC.

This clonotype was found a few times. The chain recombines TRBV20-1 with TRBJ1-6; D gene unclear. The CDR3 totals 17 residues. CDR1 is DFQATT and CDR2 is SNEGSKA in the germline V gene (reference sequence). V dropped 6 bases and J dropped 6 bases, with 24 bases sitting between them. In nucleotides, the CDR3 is TGCAGTGCATGGGGAAAGGTTAACCATGGGCCTAATTCACCCCTCCACTTT. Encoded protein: CSAWGKVNHGPNSPLHF.

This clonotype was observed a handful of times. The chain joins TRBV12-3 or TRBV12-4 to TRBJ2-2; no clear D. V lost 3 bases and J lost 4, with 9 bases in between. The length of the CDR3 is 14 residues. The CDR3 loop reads CASSFLGLTGELFF. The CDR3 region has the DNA TGTGCCAGCAGTTTTTTAGGGCTCACCGGGGAGCTGTTTTTT.

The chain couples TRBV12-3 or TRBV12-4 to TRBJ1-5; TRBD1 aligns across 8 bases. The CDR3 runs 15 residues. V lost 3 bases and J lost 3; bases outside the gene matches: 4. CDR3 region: CASSFTGGPNQPQHF. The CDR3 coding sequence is TGTGCCAGCAGTTTTACAGGGGGACCCAATCAGCCCCAGCATTTT.

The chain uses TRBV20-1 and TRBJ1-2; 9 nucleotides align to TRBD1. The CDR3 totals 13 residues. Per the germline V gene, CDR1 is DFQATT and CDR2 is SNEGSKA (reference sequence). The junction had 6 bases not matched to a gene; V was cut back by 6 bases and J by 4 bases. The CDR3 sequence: CSALGQGFYGYTF. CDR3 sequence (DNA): TGCAGTGCCCTGGGACAGGGATTCTATGGCTACACCTTC.